One sample yielded the 11 T cell receptor beta chains listed below, sequenced in a study of blood T cell repertoires in COVID-19. Generated by immunoSEQ multiplex PCR, the TCRdb table keeps only in-frame clones and is missing some. The profile shows approximately 300,000 clones, under 90% of them singletons. Specimen: PBMCs or T cells enriched from blood (not recorded which). These TCRs come from a woman between 18 and 29 years old who had recovered from COVID-19.

The chain joins TRBV4-1 to TRBJ2-5; 8 bases fit TRBD1. V lost 6 bases and J lost 1; bases outside the gene matches: 13. Germline lookup yields CDR1 MGHRA and CDR2 YSYEKL. The CDR3 totals 17 residues. The DNA of the CDR3 is TGCGCCAGCAGACCCAGGGGGCATACCCCCTTCCAAGAGACCCAGTACTTC. It encodes CASRPRGHTPFQETQYF.

The chain uses TRBV5-5 and TRBJ1-3; D remains unclear. The ends were cut back, 5 bases at V and 1 base at J, with 19 bases in the middle. From germline, CDR1 is SGHKS and CDR2 YYEKEE (reference sequence). The length of the CDR3 is 17 residues. The CDR3 here is CASSPLAGRLSGNTIYF. CDR3 in DNA: TGTGCCAGCAGTCCCCTGGCAGGTAGGCTTTCTGGAAACACCATATATTTT.

The chain carries TRBV19 and TRBJ1-2, with TRBD1 matching 7 bases. The germline gives CDR1 LNHDA, CDR2 SQIVND (reference sequence). The junction had 9 bases not matched to a gene; V was cut back by 5 bases and J by 0 bases. The CDR3 has 16 residues. The CDR3 loop is CASSSIGTETNYGYTF. CDR3 bases: TGTGCCAGTAGTTCTATCGGGACAGAAACTAACTATGGCTACACCTTC.

This rearrangement joins TRBV7-8 to TRBJ1-2; 8 bases fit TRBD1. The germline gives CDR1 SGHVS, CDR2 FQNEAQ. This CDR3 is 12 amino acids long. V gave up 9 bases and J gave up 5 bases; unmatched junction bases: 5. The DNA of the CDR3 is TGTGCCAGTTCGACAGGGGTATATGGCTACACCTTC. This encodes CASSTGVYGYTF.

This chain uses TRBV27 with TRBJ2-3, with 10 bases that match TRBD2. After removal of 5 bases from V and 3 bases from J, the junction contained 8 bases not matched to a gene. The CDR3 extends over 16 amino acids. Germline CDR1 reads MNHEY; CDR2 reads SMNVEV (reference sequence). The CDR3 nucleotides are TGTGCCAGCAGTGGACTAGCGGAAAGACGGACAGATACGCAGTATTTT. Its protein product is CASSGLAERRTDTQYF.

V gene TRBV18 combines with J gene TRBJ2-7; D possibly corresponds to TRBD1 (6 bases). Per germline, CDR1 KGHSH and CDR2 LQKENI. The V end lost 3 bases, the J end lost 2 bases, and 11 bases lay between the germline ends. This CDR3 spans 14 amino acids. CDR3 residues: CASSPGRGPYEQYF. The DNA of the CDR3 is TGTGCCAGCTCACCCGGCAGGGGTCCCTACGAGCAGTACTTC.

V gene TRBV7-8 combines with J gene TRBJ2-4, with 12 bases matching TRBD2. CDR1 and CDR2 from the germline V gene are SGHVS and FQNEAQ. V lost 3 bases, J lost 12 bases, and 6 bases stayed unmatched. The CDR3 contains 14 residues. The DNA of the CDR3 is TGTGCCAGCAGCTTGACTCTAGCGGGAGGGACTCAGTACTTC. It codes for CASSLTLAGGTQYF.

This CDR3 is CASSVGGHGNSPLHF. The DNA for the CDR3 is TGTGCCAGCAGCGTAGGGGGCCACGGGAATTCACCCCTCCACTTT. The genes are TRBV9 and TRBJ1-6; weak D call: TRBD1 (5 bases). V lost 0 bases and J lost 7, with 11 bases in between. The CDR3 contains 15 residues. Germline V lookup: CDR1 SGDLS, CDR2 YYNGEE.

The chain has TRBV3-1 (or the pseudogene TRBV3-2) and TRBJ1-5, with no clear D. Germline V gives CDR1 LGHDT, CDR2 YNNKEL (reference sequence). V was trimmed by 0 bases and J by 6 bases, leaving 6 bases between them. This CDR3 is built from 13 residues. The DNA for the CDR3 is TGTGCCAGCAGCCAAGATCTTATTCAGCCCCAGCATTTT. Residues: CASSQDLIQPQHF.

The chain uses TRBV7-3 and TRBJ2-3; 8 bases map to TRBD2. This CDR3 is 16 amino acids long. The ends lost 4 bases at V and 2 bases at J; junction bases unmatched: 8. Germline V lookup: CDR1 SGHTA, CDR2 FQGTGA. This chain's CDR3 is CASSWTAGVDTDTQYF. The CDR3 nucleotides are TGTGCCAGCAGCTGGACAGCGGGAGTCGACACAGATACGCAGTATTTT.

This chain uses TRBV28 with TRBJ2-6; a weak D match, TRBD2 (6 bases). From germline, CDR1 is MDHEN and CDR2 SYDVKM. The V gene lost 7 bases and the J gene lost 11 bases, with 15 bases spanning the gap. This CDR3 contains 13 residues. For the CDR3, the DNA is TGTGCCAGCACGAGCCCGGAGGGTTACGTCCTGACTTTC. Translation: CASTSPEGYVLTF.